The subject of this entry is one T cell receptor beta chain. The antigen is not known. The junction differs from germline at one of its ends, possibly a read error. Described time point: 2015-2016 season, 7 days after influenza vaccination. These data belong to a study of follicular helper T cells after annual influenza vaccination. Study-wide findings and caveats: Just roughly 10-23% of cells analyzed had recovered productive TCRB sequences. Successive annual vaccinations recalled a recurrent oligoclonal ICOS+CD38+ cTfh response with influenza-specific clonotypes.

The CDR3 length is 11 residues. From germline, CDR1 is WSHSY and CDR2 SAAADI. The table came from immunoSEQ multiplex PCR; TCRdb's copy has only in-frame clones and leaves some out. This sample carries approximately 6,900 clones, roughly 80% of them seen once, and the ten largest clones take around 0.54%. This TCR came from an adult who received the influenza vaccine. V gene TRBV10-2 combines with J gene TRBJ2-3, with D hard to call. The specimen comprised CXCR5- memory CD4+ T cells sorted from blood, sampled 7 days after influenza vaccination. The CDR3, as DNA: TGCGCCAGCAGTGACCCCGGTGGGTGGGATTTT. This encodes CASSDPGGWDF.